This T cell receptor beta chain was captured in a study of T-cell reconstitution after alpha-beta-depleted transplantation in children. During its preparation, the TCRbeta library received unique molecular identifiers. TCRdb analysed the PCR reads with MiXCR anew, one entry per CDR3 protein. The sample includes hundreds of thousands of distinct CDR3 sequences, around 9.1% seen only once; the top ten take approximately 7%. This clonotype occurred a few times. The junction had 7 bases not matched to a gene; V was cut back by 0 bases and J by 8 bases. In germline, CDR1 is LGHNT, CDR2 FRNRAP. This CDR3 spans 16 amino acids.

The receptor was derived from a boy in the first two years of life with acute myeloid leukemia, due to receive a stem cell transplant. Here the sequenced sample was PBMCs, taken before TCRalphabeta/CD19-depleted stem cell transplant. The chain combines TRBV12-5 with TRBJ2-1, with TRBD2 matching over 10 bases. The CDR3: CASGLVHPSGSHEQFF. The CDR3 nucleotides read TGTGCTAGTGGTTTGGTACACCCTAGCGGGAGTCATGAGCAGTTCTTC.